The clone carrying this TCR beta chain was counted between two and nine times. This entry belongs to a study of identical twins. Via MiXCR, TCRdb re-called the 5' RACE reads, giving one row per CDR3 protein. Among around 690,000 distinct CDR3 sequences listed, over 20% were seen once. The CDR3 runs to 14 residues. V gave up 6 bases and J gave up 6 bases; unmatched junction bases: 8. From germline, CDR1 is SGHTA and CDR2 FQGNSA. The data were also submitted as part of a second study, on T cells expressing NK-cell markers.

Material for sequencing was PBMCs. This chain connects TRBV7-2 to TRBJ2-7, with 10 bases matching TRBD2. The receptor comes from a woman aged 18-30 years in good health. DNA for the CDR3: TGTGCCAGCAGTGCCCTAGCGGGAGTAGGCGAGCAGTACTTC. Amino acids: CASSALAGVGEQYF.